The next 32 T cell receptor beta chains were all read from a single sample in a study of shared clonotypes between healthy human individuals. TCRdb's copy holds only in-frame clones and misses some; the assay was immunoSEQ multiplex PCR. The sample shows roughly 2.6 million clones, just over 90% of them seen only once. Sequenced input: naive CD4+ T cells sorted from blood. The sample's subset: CD45RA+ positively selected. The receptors were sampled from a young man in good health.

CDR3 in DNA: TGTGCCACCCGCCGGGACAGGGGAGAAAAACTGTTTTTT. Its translation is CATRRDRGEKLFF. The rearrangement joins TRBV19 to TRBJ1-4, with TRBD1 identical over 10 bases. Trimming at V came to 10 bases and at J to 8 bases, leaving 7 bases not matched to a gene. There are 13 residues in the CDR3. The germline gives CDR1 LNHDA, CDR2 SQIVND (reference sequence).

Notes on this clone: This CDR3 is also generated by other DNA sequences in the sample. The CDR3 nucleotides read TGTGCCAGCAGCTTAGGGGGGGCGGAAACAGATACGCAGTATTTT. Amino acids: CASSLGGAETDTQYF. The chain links TRBV7-2 to TRBJ2-3, with D perhaps given as TRBD1 or TRBD2 (6 bases each). Germline loops: CDR1 SGHTA, CDR2 FQGNSA. The CDR3 spans 15 residues. Trimming cost V 1 base and J 3 bases, with 11 bases left between them.

The chain joins TRBV2 to TRBJ2-3, with 10 nucleotides matching TRBD2. Germline CDR1 reads SNHLY; CDR2 reads FYNNEI. The CDR3 consists of 18 residues. V shed 7 bases and J 2 bases; nucleotides not matched to a gene: 15. The CDR3 reads CASMRGTSGEVDTDTQYF. For the CDR3, the DNA is TGTGCCAGCATGAGGGGTACTAGCGGGGAAGTCGACACAGATACGCAGTATTTT.

The CDR3 sequence: CASSPGQGGETQYF. CDR3 nucleotides: TGTGCCAGCAGCCCCGGACAGGGGGGAGAGACCCAGTACTTC. The chain is built from TRBV11-3 and TRBJ2-5, with 10 bases fitting TRBD1. V was pared by 5 bases and J by 4 bases, with 4 bases of the junction left unmatched. CDR1 is SGHNT, CDR2 YENEEA, per germline. The CDR3 extends over 14 amino acids. Complete variable domain (other parts from reference TRBV11-3 and TRBJ2-5): EAGVVQSPRYKIIEKKQPVAFWCNPISGHNTLYWYLQNLGQGPELLIRYENEEAVDDSQLPKDRFSAERLKGVDSTLKIQPAELGDSAVYLCASSPGQGGETQYFGPGTRLLVL.

The chain couples TRBV10-3 to TRBJ2-2; maybe TRBD2 (6 bases). The germline CDR1 and CDR2 sequences are ENHRY and SYGVKD. This CDR3 spans 12 amino acids. Trimming took off 10 bases at V and 4 bases at J, with 10 bases between the two ends. CDR3 in DNA: TGTGCCACCGGGACTTTCACCGGGGAGCTGTTTTTT. This gives the protein CATGTFTGELFF.

The genes are TRBV11-2 and TRBJ2-2; the match to TRBD1 covers 7 bases. J lost 7 bases, V lost 1 base, and 9 bases had no gene match. Germline CDR1 and CDR2: SGHAT and FQNNGV. The CDR3 loop spans 16 amino acids. CDR3 loop: CASSLGETGTGGELFF. DNA for the CDR3: TGTGCCAGCAGCTTAGGGGAGACAGGGACGGGCGGGGAGCTGTTTTTT.

The chain employs TRBV15 and TRBJ2-5; D remains ambiguous. Germline loops: CDR1 LNHNV, CDR2 YYDKDF (reference sequence). V lost 0 bases, J lost 6 bases, and 11 bases lay in between. This CDR3 has 14 residues. CDR3 in amino acids: CATSRDPQGQTQYF. For the CDR3, the DNA is TGTGCCACCAGCAGAGATCCCCAAGGCCAGACCCAGTACTTC.

The rearrangement joins TRBV7-8 to TRBJ2-4, with a possible D match to TRBD1 (7 bases). This CDR3 has 13 residues. V was cut by 5 bases and J by 6 bases, with 11 bases left in between. Germline V gene sequence: CDR1 SGHVS, CDR2 FQNEAQ. CDR3 DNA sequence: TGTGCCAGCAGCCAGGGGGGCAGAAACATTCAGTACTTC. Its protein product is CASSQGGRNIQYF.

Of note for this clone: In this CDR3 the conserved last residue, phenylalanine or tryptophan, is missing, so a read error is likely. J is TRBJ1-1 and V is TRBV2, with a possible D match to TRBD1 (5 bases). Germline CDR1 and CDR2: SNHLY and FYNNEI. CDR3 size: 14 residues. Trimming stripped 1 base from V and 0 bases from J, with 6 bases between. CDR3 DNA: TGTGCCAGCAGTGAAGAGGGGATGAACACTGAAGCTTTCTCT. Its translation is CASSEEGMNTEAFS.

V usage is TRBV28 and J usage is TRBJ1-2, with D uncertain. Germline lookup yields CDR1 MDHEN and CDR2 SYDVKM. The CDR3 totals 15 residues. V lost 5 bases and J 3 bases, leaving 16 bases between the germline ends. The CDR3 coding sequence is TGTGCCAGCAGTCCGGGCCAGGCAGGCTACTATGGCTACACCTTC. This encodes CASSPGQAGYYGYTF.

The gene calls are TRBV7-9 and TRBJ2-7; D remains ambiguous. In germline, CDR1 is SEHNR, CDR2 FQNEAQ (reference sequence). Trimming cost V 1 base and J 0 bases, with 7 bases left between them. This CDR3 is built from 14 residues. This CDR3 reads CASSLGTYSYEQYF. In DNA form, the CDR3 reads TGTGCCAGCAGCTTAGGCACTTACTCCTACGAGCAGTACTTC.

This clone has only a few counts. The rearrangement joins TRBV5-6 to TRBJ1-4; D ambiguous. The germline V gene has CDR1 SGHDT and CDR2 YYEEEE. Trimming took off 3 bases at V and 14 bases at J, with 11 bases between the two ends. The CDR3 runs to 11 residues. For the CDR3, the DNA is TGTGCCAGCAGCTCCTCGGGATTTCTGTTTTTT. Translation: CASSSSGFLFF.

Written as DNA, the CDR3 is TGCAGCCTTAACAGGGAGGGAGAGACCCAGTACTTC. Its protein is CSLNREGETQYF. The V call is TRBV29-1, the J call TRBJ2-5; a possible D gene is TRBD2 (7 bases). Germline V gene data show CDR1 as SQVTM and CDR2 as ANQGSEA. This CDR3 contains 12 residues. The ends were cut back, 8 bases at V and 4 bases at J, with 14 bases in the middle.

The genes are TRBV6-1 and TRBJ2-7, with D perhaps assigned TRBD1 or TRBD2 (6 bases each). CDR1 and CDR2 from the germline V gene are MNHNS and SASEGT. The CDR3 is 16 residues long. V lost 3 bases to trimming and J lost 2 bases, with 17 bases between them. CDR3 protein: CASSDRGRGTPYEQYF. The CDR3 bases are TGTGCCAGCAGTGACCGGGGGCGCGGGACCCCCTACGAGCAGTACTTC.

The gene calls are TRBV19 and TRBJ1-4; the D gene is possibly TRBD1 (5 bases). This CDR3 has 15 amino acids. The V end was cut by 4 bases, the J end by 6 bases, with 15 bases between. From germline, CDR1 is LNHDA and CDR2 SQIVND (reference sequence). This CDR3 is CASSKSGTTHEKLFF. The CDR3 coding sequence is TGTGCCAGTAGTAAGTCCGGGACGACCCATGAAAAACTGTTTTTT.

The CDR3, as DNA: TGTGCCAGCAGCTCCCCCCTGGGGGAGGGCCTCAATGAGCAGTTCTTC. Translation: CASSSPLGEGLNEQFF. This chain connects TRBV7-2 to TRBJ2-1; 7 nucleotides match TRBD2. The CDR3 has 16 residues. Per the germline V gene, CDR1 is SGHTA and CDR2 is FQGNSA. The junction had 12 bases not matched to a gene; V was cut back by 4 bases and J by 6 bases.

A single count supports this clone. V is TRBV7-2 and J is TRBJ1-5; TRBD1 agrees at 7 bases. Per the germline V gene, CDR1 is SGHTA and CDR2 is FQGNSA. The length of the CDR3 is 14 residues. V shed 5 bases, J shed 5 bases, and the junction held 6 bases outside the gene matches. CDR3 loop: CASSPPDRYQPQHF. CDR3 bases: TGTGCCAGCAGCCCACCGGACAGGTATCAGCCCCAGCATTTT.

The chain joins TRBV7-9 to TRBJ1-5; D call uncertain. The V end was cut by 5 bases, the J end by 0 bases, with 8 bases between. The germline V gene has CDR1 SEHNR and CDR2 FQNEAQ (reference sequence). The CDR3 is 14 residues long. CDR3 amino acids: CASSGGYSNQPQHF. The CDR3 DNA is TGTGCCAGCAGCGGAGGATATAGCAATCAGCCCCAGCATTTT.

Comment on this clone: Other DNA sequences within the sample encode an identical CDR3. The chain carries TRBV29-1 and TRBJ2-7, with 11 positions matching TRBD2. J gave up 3 bases and V 4 bases, and 5 bases lay outside the gene matches. This CDR3 has 14 amino acids. Per germline, CDR1 SQVTM and CDR2 ANQGSEA. The CDR3 DNA reads as TGCAGCGTTGTCCCCGGACTAGCGGGCTACGAGCAGTACTTC. This codes for CSVVPGLAGYEQYF.

V is TRBV7-2 and J is TRBJ2-5; D not resolved. The J call is in doubt because the DNA end fits TRBJ2-7 better. Germline CDR1 SGHTA, CDR2 FQGNSA. The CDR3 has 15 amino acids. CDR3 region: CASSNGRASSYEQYF. The CDR3 DNA sequence: TGTGCCAGCAGCAACGGACGGGCGAGCTCCTACGAGCAGTACTTC.

The count of this clone is one. This chain connects TRBV2 to TRBJ2-7; 15 nucleotides align to TRBD2. The germline gives CDR1 SNHLY, CDR2 FYNNEI. V shed 6 bases and J 3 bases; nucleotides not matched to a gene: 9. The CDR3 contains 17 residues. CDR3 coding DNA: TGTGCCAGCAGAGGCGGGACTAGCGGGGGGCGGTTCTACGAGCAGTACTTC. It codes for CASRGGTSGGRFYEQYF.

This chain uses TRBV5-1 with TRBJ2-5; 7 bases are a match to TRBD2. V shed 5 bases, J shed 2 bases, and the junction held 9 bases outside the gene matches. The CDR3 extends over 15 amino acids. From germline, CDR1 is SGHRS and CDR2 YFSETQ. CDR3 DNA: TGCGCCAGCAGACCGGGGGGACCAAAGCAAGAGACCCAGTACTTC. It yields the protein CASRPGGPKQETQYF.

Note on this clone: Other DNA sequences in this sample translate to the same CDR3. This chain connects TRBV10-2 to TRBJ1-5; D uncertain. The CDR3 has 14 amino acids. V shed 8 bases and J shed 0 bases, with 11 bases lying between them. Germline lookup yields CDR1 WSHSY and CDR2 SAAADI. The CDR3 loop is CASRPGVSNQPQHF. CDR3 DNA: TGCGCCAGCCGACCAGGAGTTAGCAATCAGCCCCAGCATTTT.

The chain couples TRBV2 to TRBJ1-2; D uncertain. CDR1 SNHLY and CDR2 FYNNEI come from the germline V gene. V gave up 5 bases and J gave up 8 bases, with 21 bases separating them. This CDR3 contains 15 residues. The CDR3 loop is CASSPHGEGFGGYTF. Written as DNA, the CDR3 is TGTGCCAGCAGTCCACATGGGGAGGGATTCGGCGGCTACACCTTC.

CDR3 nucleotides: TGTGCCATCAGTGATCTGGCTCGCACAGATACGCAGTATTTT. Translated, it gives CAISDLARTDTQYF. V and J are TRBV10-3 and TRBJ2-3; D remains unclear. The CDR3 contains 14 residues. Looked up from germline, CDR1 is ENHRY and CDR2 is SYGVKD. V shed 3 bases and J shed 1 base, with 8 bases lying between them.

The chain couples TRBV5-1 to TRBJ1-2; D is possibly TRBD1 (5 bases). With 1 base removed from V and 8 bases from J, the gap between germline ends came to 24 bases. CDR1 and CDR2 (germline): SGHRS, YFSETQ. The CDR3 has 17 amino acids. This chain's CDR3 is CASSLRGQDWAEEGYTF. The DNA for the CDR3 is TGCGCCAGCAGCTTGAGGGGCCAAGATTGGGCAGAGGAAGGCTACACCTTC.

The gene calls are TRBV11-2 and TRBJ2-5, with 8 bases that match TRBD1. After removal of 5 bases from V and 5 bases from J, the junction contained 10 bases not matched to a gene. CDR3 size: 15 residues. Germline V gene sequence: CDR1 SGHAT, CDR2 FQNNGV. CDR3 in DNA: TGTGCCAGCAGCCCCCGGACAGGGCTGGATGAGACCCAGTACTTC. This gives the protein CASSPRTGLDETQYF.

The rearrangement uses TRBV5-4 and TRBJ2-5; either TRBD1 or TRBD2 may fit D (5 bases each). The CDR3 is made up of 15 amino acids. The germline V gene has CDR1 SGHNT and CDR2 YYREEE (reference sequence). With 4 bases removed from V and 0 bases from J, the gap between germline ends came to 13 bases. The CDR3 region has the DNA TGTGCCAGCAGCCTCCGGGACCGGTACCAAGAGACCCAGTACTTC. This sequence encodes CASSLRDRYQETQYF.

This chain joins TRBV5-4 and TRBJ2-1, with 14 bases that match TRBD2. Trimming at V came to 0 bases and at J to 10 bases, leaving 3 bases not matched to a gene. The germline V gene has CDR1 SGHNT and CDR2 YYREEE (reference sequence). The CDR3 is 15 amino acids. The CDR3 DNA reads as TGTGCCAGCAGCTTGGCCCGGACTAGCGGGGGGGAGCAGTTCTTC. Protein sequence: CASSLARTSGGEQFF.

V is TRBV6-1 and J is TRBJ2-6; tentatively, D is TRBD1 (6 bases). The CDR3 covers 15 residues. Trimming left V 7 bases short and J 2 bases short, with 12 bases between. Germline CDR1 reads MNHNS; CDR2 reads SASEGT. CDR3 in amino acids: CASTENRAGANVLTF. DNA for the CDR3: TGTGCCAGCACCGAGAACAGGGCTGGGGCCAACGTCCTGACTTTC.

DNA of the CDR3: TGTGCCATCAGTGGTCAATCCCCGGGACAGGGGCTGGAGACCCAGTACTTC. Its translation: CAISGQSPGQGLETQYF. The chain links TRBV10-3 to TRBJ2-5, with 10 bases matching TRBD1. J was trimmed by 5 bases and V by 4 bases; bases with no gene match: 13. Germline V gene lookup returns CDR1 ENHRY and CDR2 SYGVKD. This CDR3 region has 17 residues.

The chain joins TRBV28 to TRBJ2-7; 8 bases line up with TRBD1. J was trimmed by 2 bases and V by 6 bases; bases with no gene match: 12. This CDR3 has 16 residues. Germline lookup yields CDR1 MDHEN and CDR2 SYDVKM. The CDR3 DNA is TGTGCCAGCAGCACTACTGGACAGGGAACTCCCTACGAGCAGTACTTC. Its translation is CASSTTGQGTPYEQYF. Drawing the rest from reference TRBV28 and TRBJ2-7, the complete variable domain is DVKVTQSSRYLVKRTGEKVFLECVQDMDHENMFWYRQDPGLGLRLIYFSYDVKMKEKGDIPEGYSVSREKKERFSLILESASTNQTSMYLCASSTTGQGTPYEQYFGPGTRLTVT.